A single sample is the source of the 2 T cell receptor beta chains below, sequenced in a study of T cells in Graves' hyperthyroidism and ophthalmopathy. RNA transcripts provided the source from which TCR beta CDR3 regions were amplified. During a first-round RT-PCR of the TCR CDR3, the HTBI primer set was used. One entry per CDR3 protein, called by TCRdb with MiXCR from the multiplex PCR reads. The repertoire includes approximately 570,000 distinct CDR3 sequences, nearly 20% of them detected once, and roughly 44% sits in the top ten. The sequenced material came from blood. All receptors derive from a man aged 35 to 55 with Graves' ophthalmopathy.

This CDR3 reads CASALGARGNQPQHF. CDR3 bases: TGTGCCAGTGCCTTGGGCGCCAGGGGCAATCAGCCCCAGCATTTT. V gene TRBV19 combines with J gene TRBJ1-5; a weak D match, TRBD1 (5 bases). The CDR3 covers 15 residues. Between the trimmed V and J ends, which lost 8 bases and 2 bases, there was a span of 16 bases. Germline V CDR1 and CDR2: LNHDA, SQIVND (reference sequence).

The table lists this clonotype with a few counts. J is TRBJ2-2 and V is TRBV15; 9 bases align to TRBD1. The CDR3 totals 13 residues. From germline, CDR1 is LNHNV and CDR2 YYDKDF (reference sequence). The trim removed 8 bases at V and 7 bases at J, leaving 5 bases unmatched. The CDR3 is CATGTGMDGELFF. The CDR3 nucleotides read TGTGCCACCGGGACAGGGATGGACGGGGAGCTGTTTTTT.